The clone carrying this TCR beta chain was picked up a small number of times. The source of the sample is a study of T-cell memory formation after mild COVID-19. TCRdb itself ran the 5' RACE reads through MiXCR, one entry per CDR3 protein. The data contain about 320,000 distinct CDR3 sequences, around an eighth of them singletons. Between the trimmed V and J ends, which lost 3 bases and 1 base, there was a span of 8 bases. The CDR3 extends over 14 amino acids. The V gene's germline CDR1 is KGHSH and CDR2 LQKENI. V is TRBV18 and J is TRBJ2-3; D is possibly TRBD1 (5 bases). Material: PBMCs or a T cell subset sorted from them (not recorded which). The clonotype originates from a man aged 18-30 years who had mild COVID-19 (a few samples of this study predate the infection). Cell type and time point are not known. The CDR3 DNA sequence: TGTGCCAGCTCACCTCTACAGGGCACAGATACGCAGTATTTT. It yields the protein CASSPLQGTDTQYF.